These 25 T cell receptor beta chains came from one sample sequenced in a study of control samples from healthy donors and cancer patients. TCRdb's copy holds only in-frame clones and misses some; the assay was immunoSEQ multiplex PCR. The sample lists fewer than 250,000 clones, about 89% seen once, with around 1.9% in the top ten. The sample was blood. The source of these receptors is a man aged 25-40 years in good health.

The J gene is TRBJ1-2, the V gene TRBV13; TRBD1 matches 8 bases. The CDR3 consists of 13 residues. Germline loops: CDR1 PRHDT, CDR2 FYEKMQ (reference sequence). The junction had 3 bases not matched to a gene; V was cut back by 5 bases and J by 4 bases. The CDR3 protein is CASSPGTGYGYTF. The CDR3 DNA sequence: TGTGCCAGCAGCCCCGGGACAGGCTATGGCTACACCTTC.

The chain uses TRBV7-9 and TRBJ2-5; no reliable D call. Trimming removed 2 bases at V and 0 bases at J, with 10 bases between. This CDR3 spans 15 amino acids. Germline assignment: CDR1 SEHNR and CDR2 FQNEAQ (reference sequence). The CDR3 sequence is CASSLSQANQETQYF. The DNA for the CDR3 is TGTGCCAGCAGCTTAAGCCAGGCCAACCAAGAGACCCAGTACTTC.

J is TRBJ1-1 and V is TRBV27; TRBD1 is a possible D gene (5 bases). V shed 5 bases and J shed 1 base, with 14 bases lying between them. CDR3 length: 15 amino acids. From germline, CDR1 is MNHEY and CDR2 SMNVEV (reference sequence). The CDR3 reads CASSPRRGGNTEAFF. As DNA, the CDR3 is TGTGCCAGCAGTCCGAGGAGGGGAGGGAACACTGAAGCTTTCTTT.

The chain links TRBV24-1 to TRBJ2-1, with no clear D. CDR1 is KGHDR, CDR2 SFDVKD, per germline. Trimming removed 3 bases from V and 9 bases from J, with 11 bases in between. The CDR3 has 13 amino acids. Here the CDR3 reads CATSDALAPEQFF. The CDR3, as DNA: TGTGCCACCAGTGATGCCCTGGCCCCTGAGCAGTTCTTC.

The chain couples TRBV24-1 to TRBJ2-1, with D perhaps TRBD2 (6 bases). Trimming stripped 6 bases from V and 8 bases from J, with 10 bases between. Germline lookup yields CDR1 KGHDR and CDR2 SFDVKD. The CDR3 covers 12 residues. The CDR3 coding sequence is TGTGCCACCAGTCATAGCGGCTATGAGCAGTTCTTC. Translating gives CATSHSGYEQFF.

This clone was seen a single time. The chain recombines TRBV6-1 with TRBJ1-2, with TRBD1 matching over 8 bases. The CDR3 sequence is 15 residues long. V trimming: 3 bases; J trimming: 4 bases; junction bases outside the gene matches: 7. Germline assignment: CDR1 MNHNS and CDR2 SASEGT. CDR3 coding DNA: TGTGCCAGCAGTGAGGGCAGGGGGCGTAGCTATGGCTACACCTTC. Translated: CASSEGRGRSYGYTF.

V is TRBV3-1 (or the pseudogene TRBV3-2) and J is TRBJ2-7, with a possible D match to TRBD2 (5 bases). The germline V gene encodes CDR1 LGHDT and CDR2 YNNKEL (reference sequence). V dropped 6 bases and J dropped 0 bases, with 15 bases sitting between them. The CDR3 contains 15 residues. The CDR3 is CASRLLGSASYEQYF. CDR3 nucleotide sequence: TGTGCCAGCAGGCTCCTGGGGAGCGCCTCCTACGAGCAGTACTTC.

This sequence joins TRBV5-5 and TRBJ1-5; TRBD1 agrees at 12 bases. CDR1 is SGHKS and CDR2 is YYEKEE in the germline V gene (reference sequence). V lost 4 bases, J lost 2 bases, and 13 bases stayed unmatched. The CDR3 sequence is 19 residues long. CDR3 loop: CASSGGPGQGASGNQPQHF. Written as DNA, the CDR3 is TGTGCCAGCAGCGGGGGGCCGGGACAGGGGGCATCGGGCAATCAGCCCCAGCATTTT.

V and J are TRBV3-1 (or the pseudogene TRBV3-2) and TRBJ2-2; TRBD2 agrees at 10 bases. Unmatched junction bases numbered 8, after V lost 1 base and J lost 3 bases. The germline V gene encodes CDR1 LGHDT and CDR2 YNNKEL (reference sequence). The CDR3 contains 18 residues. CDR3 sequence reads: CASSQVPSGGVDTGELFF. CDR3 sequence (DNA): TGTGCCAGCAGCCAAGTTCCTAGCGGGGGCGTGGACACCGGGGAGCTGTTTTTT.

CDR3 loop: CSAIDQLEAFF. In DNA, the CDR3 is TGCAGTGCAATTGACCAACTTGAAGCTTTCTTT. V is TRBV20-1 and J is TRBJ1-1; D gene unclear. This CDR3 comprises 11 residues. Trimming left V 6 bases short and J 7 bases short, with 12 bases between. The V gene's germline CDR1 is DFQATT and CDR2 SNEGSKA (reference sequence).

This chain connects TRBV3-1 (or the pseudogene TRBV3-2) to TRBJ2-3; D unclear. V was clipped by 4 bases and J by 0 bases, with 11 bases between them. From germline, CDR1 is LGHDT and CDR2 YNNKEL (reference sequence). The CDR3 extends over 15 amino acids. The DNA of the CDR3 is TGTGCCAGCAGCCCTCGAGGCAGTAGCACAGATACGCAGTATTTT. Encoded protein: CASSPRGSSTDTQYF.

This rearrangement joins TRBV12-3 or TRBV12-4 to TRBJ2-5; D unclear. Trimming shortened V by 3 bases and J by 5 bases, and 4 bases separated the two germline ends. The CDR3 sequence is 11 residues long. The CDR3 loop reads CASSFSETQYF. CDR3 DNA: TGTGCCAGCAGTTTTTCGGAGACCCAGTACTTC.

This rearrangement joins TRBV6-1 to TRBJ1-2; D remains unclear. The CDR3 consists of 15 residues. The germline V and J ends were trimmed by 1 base and 6 bases, with 15 bases remaining between them. Germline lookup yields CDR1 MNHNS and CDR2 SASEGT. The CDR3 DNA sequence: TGTGCCAGCAGTGAAGGACATCTACTCAAGGATGGCTACACCTTC. Amino acids: CASSEGHLLKDGYTF.

This clone was detected only once. This chain uses TRBV10-1 with TRBJ2-4; D tentatively reads TRBD1 or TRBD2 (5 bases each). The V end lost 2 bases, the J end lost 1 base, and 9 bases lay between the germline ends. The CDR3 covers 15 residues. Germline loops: CDR1 WNHNN, CDR2 SYGVQD (reference sequence). The CDR3: CASSEGGTAKNIQYF. CDR3 coding DNA: TGCGCCAGCAGTGAGGGGGGAACGGCCAAAAACATTCAGTACTTC.

V usage is TRBV29-1 and J usage is TRBJ2-3; D call uncertain. CDR1 is SQVTM, CDR2 ANQGSEA, per germline. V shed 3 bases and J shed 4 bases, with 14 bases lying between them. The CDR3 has 14 residues. CDR3 bases: TGCAGCGTTGAGGTTGGTCAACCCCCAGATACGCAGTATTTT. Its translation: CSVEVGQPPDTQYF.

The J gene is TRBJ1-4, the V gene TRBV19; 8 nucleotides agree with TRBD1. After removal of 3 bases from V and 5 bases from J, the junction contained 8 bases not matched to a gene. Germline-derived CDR1 and CDR2 are LNHDA and SQIVND (reference sequence). This CDR3 region has 16 residues. CDR3 loop: CASSIQARTGNEKLFF. DNA of the CDR3: TGTGCCAGTAGTATTCAGGCGCGGACAGGGAATGAAAAACTGTTTTTT.

The table lists this clone with many counts. The chain links TRBV6-5 to TRBJ1-2; D not certain. The CDR3 totals 12 residues. From germline, CDR1 is MNHEY and CDR2 SVGAGI. Trimming removed 5 bases from V and 10 bases from J, with 14 bases in between. The DNA for the CDR3 is TGTGCCAGCAGTACCGCCTTGCAGGACTACACCTTC. This sequence encodes CASSTALQDYTF.

The V gene is TRBV25-1, the J gene TRBJ2-2; the match to TRBD1 covers 9 bases. V gave up 5 bases and J gave up 1 base; unmatched junction bases: 5. This CDR3 contains 16 residues. Germline-derived CDR1 and CDR2 are MGHDK and SYGVNS. The CDR3 DNA reads TGTGCCAGCAGTAAGCCGGGACAGGGGAACACCGGGGAGCTGTTTTTT. It is translated as CASSKPGQGNTGELFF.

The V and J genes are TRBV30 and TRBJ1-1; D perhaps matches TRBD1 (5 bases). Germline loops: CDR1 GTSNPN, CDR2 SVGIG (reference sequence). The CDR3 sequence is 15 residues long. The V and J ends lost 0 bases and 0 bases respectively, with 11 bases between them. CDR3 bases: TGTGCCTGGAGTGTACAGGCCAGCATGAACACTGAAGCTTTCTTT. Protein product: CAWSVQASMNTEAFF.

The CDR3 coding sequence is TGTGCCAGCACCACAACAGGTTCAAGCAATCAGCCCCAGCATTTT. Translation gives CASTTTGSSNQPQHF. The chain is built from TRBV6-6 and TRBJ1-5; D might be TRBD1 (5 bases). Per germline, CDR1 MNHNY and CDR2 SVGAGI (reference sequence). The V end lost 7 bases, the J end lost 1 base, and 14 bases lay between the germline ends. CDR3 length equals 15 residues.

The J gene is TRBJ2-7, the V gene TRBV4-1, with 10 bases matching TRBD1. Per the germline V gene, CDR1 is MGHRA and CDR2 is YSYEKL. The CDR3 contains 14 residues. J lost 3 bases, V lost 5 bases, and 4 bases had no gene match. DNA of the CDR3: TGCGCCAGCAGCAACGACAGGGGGCACTACGAGCAGTACTTC. This codes for CASSNDRGHYEQYF.

In this sample, this clone turned up a few times. The V call is TRBV6-5, the J call TRBJ1-1, with a tentative D call TRBD1 (6 bases). V lost 6 bases and J lost 5, with 13 bases in between. Germline V gives CDR1 MNHEY, CDR2 SVGAGI. The CDR3 runs 13 residues. This CDR3 is CASRPDRGTEAFF. CDR3 sequence (DNA): TGTGCCAGCAGACCGGACAGAGGGACTGAAGCTTTCTTT.

This clone has only one observation. The chain recombines TRBV11-2 with TRBJ2-2; TRBD2 might be the D (5 bases). The germline gives CDR1 SGHAT, CDR2 FQNNGV. The length of the CDR3 is 13 residues. Trimming shortened V by 8 bases and J by 3 bases, and 10 bases separated the two germline ends. CDR3 bases: TGTGCCAGCGGGCAGGAGGACACCGGGGAGCTGTTTTTT. The encoded protein is CASGQEDTGELFF.

This sequence joins TRBV6-6 and TRBJ1-3; D is uncertain. V dropped 6 bases and J dropped 0 bases, with 12 bases sitting between them. The CDR3 has 15 amino acids. Germline V gene sequence: CDR1 MNHNY, CDR2 SVGAGI (reference sequence). The CDR3 region has the DNA TGTGCCAGCAGCCTTAGAGGGTACTCTGGAAACACCATATATTTT. It codes for CASSLRGYSGNTIYF.

The chain combines TRBV5-1 with TRBJ2-1; 10 bases agree with TRBD2. Germline V gene lookup returns CDR1 SGHRS and CDR2 YFSETQ. Trimming cost V 0 bases and J 7 bases; bases outside gene matches: 4. The CDR3 length is 15 residues. In DNA form, the CDR3 reads TGCGCCAGCAGCTTGGCTAGCGGGGGCCGTAATGAGCAGTTCTTC. It yields the protein CASSLASGGRNEQFF.